This T cell receptor beta chain was captured by sequencing in a study of control samples from healthy donors and cancer patients. Sequenced by immunoSEQ multiplex PCR; TCRdb stores in-frame clones only, minus some. The table lists approximately 100,000 clones, roughly four fifths of them singletons, with 2% to 2.5% in the top ten. This receptor was taken from a man in his fifties or sixties in good health. The sequenced material came from blood.

The CDR3 protein is CASSQGADRKNEKLFF. As DNA, the CDR3 is TGCGCCAGCAGCCAAGGTGCGGACAGAAAAAATGAAAAACTGTTTTTT. The rearrangement joins TRBV4-1 to TRBJ1-4; TRBD1 might be the D (6 bases). Deletions cut 1 base from V and 5 bases from J, with 14 bases between. Germline values: CDR1 MGHRA, CDR2 YSYEKL. The CDR3 length is 16 residues.